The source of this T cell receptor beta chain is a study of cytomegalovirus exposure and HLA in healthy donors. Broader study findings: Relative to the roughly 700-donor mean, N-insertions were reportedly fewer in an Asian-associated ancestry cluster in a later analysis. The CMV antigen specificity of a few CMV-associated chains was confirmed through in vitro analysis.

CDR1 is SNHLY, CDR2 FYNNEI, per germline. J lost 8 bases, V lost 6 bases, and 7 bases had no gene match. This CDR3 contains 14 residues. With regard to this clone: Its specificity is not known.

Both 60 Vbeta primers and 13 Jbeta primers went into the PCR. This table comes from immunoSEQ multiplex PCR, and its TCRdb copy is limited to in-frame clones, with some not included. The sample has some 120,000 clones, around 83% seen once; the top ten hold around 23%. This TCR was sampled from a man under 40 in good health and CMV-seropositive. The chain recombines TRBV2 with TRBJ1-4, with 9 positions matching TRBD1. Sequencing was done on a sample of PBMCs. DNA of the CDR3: TGTGCCAGCAGAGCCACAGGGGGCTTAGAAAAACTGTTTTTT. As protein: CASRATGGLEKLFF.